This is a list of T cell receptor beta chains from one sample in a study of naive and memory T cell subsets. TCRdb passed the 5' RACE reads through MiXCR, listing each CDR3 protein once. The sample records around 56,000 distinct CDR3 sequences, roughly 7.5% being singletons. These receptors were collected from a female donor in good health. Both conserved end residues are part of each CDR3. The D gene is left open where the match is weak. A clone size is listed for some rows: how often the clone was seen (once, few, many), or a class if it is expanded.

. | TRBJ1-1 | . | TRBV28 | TGTGCCAGCAGTTCTCCCCGACGGACCCTCACTTATATGAACACTGAAGCTTTCTTT | CASSSPRRTLTYMNTEAFF
many | TRBJ1-5 | . | TRBV20-1 | TGCAGTGCTAACTCGGAGGGCCAGCCCCAGCATTTT | CSANSEGQPQHF
. | TRBJ2-3 | . | TRBV6-2/TRBV6-3 | TGTGCCAGCAGTTACTCGGGGGAGACAGATACGCAGTATTTT | CASSYSGETDTQYF
medium-sized | TRBJ2-7 | TRBD2 | TRBV29-1 | TGCAGCGTTGAAAGCGGGGACCACGAGCAGTACTTC | CSVESGDHEQYF
. | TRBJ2-7 | TRBD1 | TRBV6-6 | TGTGCCAGCAGTTGGGGACAGGGGCACGAGCAGTACTTC | CASSWGQGHEQYF
many | TRBJ1-3 | . | TRBV6-2/TRBV6-3 | TGTGCCAGCAGACTCGGGACGGTCCGGCGCAACACCATATATTTT | CASRLGTVRRNTIYF
many | TRBJ1-5 | TRBD1 | TRBV7-2 | TGTGCCAGCAGCGTGGGTTTCGACAGGGCCAATCAGCCCCAGCATTTT | CASSVGFDRANQPQHF
many | TRBJ1-1 | TRBD1 | TRBV6-1 | TGTGCCAGCAATTCTCGGGACAGGGGGAAAGGGACTGAAGCTTTCTTT | CASNSRDRGKGTEAFF
. | TRBJ2-1 | . | TRBV5-4 | TGTGCCAGCAGCTTGGCCAACAGTCACAATGAGCAGTTCTTC | CASSLANSHNEQFF
many | TRBJ2-1 | . | TRBV12-3/TRBV12-4 | TGTGCCAGCAGTCTTAACAGAAATGAGCAGTTCTTC | CASSLNRNEQFF
few | TRBJ1-3 | TRBD1 | TRBV4-2 | TGTGCCAGCAGCCAAGATTCGGGACAGGGCCTCTCTGGAAACACCATATATTTT | CASSQDSGQGLSGNTIYF
many | TRBJ1-3 | . | TRBV12-3/TRBV12-4 | TGTGCCAGCAGTTGGGACACCGGAAACACCATATATTTT | CASSWDTGNTIYF
. | TRBJ2-3 | . | TRBV25-1 | TGTGCCAGCAGTGATTTAACAGATACGCAGTATTTT | CASSDLTDTQYF
. | TRBJ2-7 | . | TRBV6-2/TRBV6-3 | TGTGCCAGCAGTCCCAGCAGGGGCCTCCGAATTACGGGCTTC | CASSPSRGLRITGF
many | TRBJ1-1 | . | TRBV6-6 | TGTGCCAGCAGCCGGGGTTCGGGCACTGAAGCTTTCTTT | CASSRGSGTEAFF
few | TRBJ1-2 | . | TRBV20-1 | TGCAGTGCTAGGTTTCAGGGGAAAGGGTATGGCTACACCTTC | CSARFQGKGYGYTF
. | TRBJ2-5 | . | TRBV15 | TGTGCCACCAGCAGAGATCCTGGGCGGCAAGAGACCCAGTACTTC | CATSRDPGRQETQYF
. | TRBJ2-7 | . | TRBV10-3 | TGTGCCATCAGTGAGGGAGGGGGCAGCTACGAGCAGTACTTC | CAISEGGGSYEQYF
many | TRBJ1-4 | . | TRBV20-1 | TGCAGTGCTAGCGGGGGAACTAATGAAAAACTGTTTTTT | CSASGGTNEKLFF
many | TRBJ1-2 | TRBD1 | TRBV7-2 | TGTGCCAGCAGCTACACCCGGGACAGCGGCTGGTATGGCTACACCTTC | CASSYTRDSGWYGYTF
few | TRBJ1-1 | . | TRBV7-9 | TGTGCCAGCAGCTTAGATGGGACACTGAACACTGAAGCTTTCTTT | CASSLDGTLNTEAFF
many | TRBJ2-5 | . | TRBV20-1 | TGCAGTGCTAGAGAGGCGGGGCAAGAGACCCAGTACTTC | CSAREAGQETQYF
medium-sized | TRBJ1-2 | . | TRBV6-1 | TGTGCCAGCAGTGAAGCGGACAGAAACTATGGCTACACCTTC | CASSEADRNYGYTF
few | TRBJ1-5 | . | TRBV28 | TGTGCCAGCAGCAATCGGGGCTACTACGCTGATCAGCCCCAGCATTTT | CASSNRGYYADQPQHF
many | TRBJ1-4 | . | TRBV7-9 | TGTGCCAGCAGCCGATCCGGGGAAGAAAAACTGTTTTTT | CASSRSGEEKLFF
few | TRBJ2-3 | . | TRBV5-1 | TGCGCCAGCAGCTTGGGTTTGGGGGTGCGCACAGATACGCAGTATTTT | CASSLGLGVRTDTQYF
. | TRBJ2-3 | . | TRBV7-2 | TGTGCCAGCAGCCCAAGCCGGGGCTCCATAGATACGCAGTATTTT | CASSPSRGSIDTQYF
. | TRBJ1-1 | . | TRBV6-5 | TGTGCCAGCAGTAACGGGGGGTCACGGGGGTACTTCTTT | CASSNGGSRGYFF
few | TRBJ2-7 | TRBD1 | TRBV5-1 | TGCGCCAGCAGCTTGGGGACAGGGGCGGTAACCTACGAGCAGTACTTC | CASSLGTGAVTYEQYF
many | TRBJ2-7 | . | TRBV5-4 | TGTGCCAGCAGCTTGGACGGGAATTATCAGTACTTC | CASSLDGNYQYF
few | TRBJ2-1 | . | TRBV6-2/TRBV6-3 | TGTGCCAGCAGCGGACCGCCCTTCAATGAGCAGTTCTTC | CASSGPPFNEQFF
once | TRBJ1-1 | TRBD1 | TRBV29-1 | TGCAGCGTTGCCAGGGGGTACCCTGAAGCTTTCTTT | CSVARGYPEAFF
few | TRBJ2-7 | TRBD1 | TRBV11-1 | TGTGCCAGCAGCATCAGGACAGGGGGTTCCTACGAGCAGTACTTC | CASSIRTGGSYEQYF